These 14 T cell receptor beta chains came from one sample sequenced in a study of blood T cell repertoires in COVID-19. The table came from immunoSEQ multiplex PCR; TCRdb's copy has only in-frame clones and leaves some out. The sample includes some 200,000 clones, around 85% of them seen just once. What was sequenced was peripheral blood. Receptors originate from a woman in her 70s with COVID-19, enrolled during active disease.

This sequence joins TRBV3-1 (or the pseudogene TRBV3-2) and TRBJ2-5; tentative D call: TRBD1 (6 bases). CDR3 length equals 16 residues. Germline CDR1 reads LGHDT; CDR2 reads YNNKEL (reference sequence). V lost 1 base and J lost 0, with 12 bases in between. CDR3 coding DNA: TGTGCCAGCAGCCAAGGAACAGGGTTTTACCAAGAGACCCAGTACTTC. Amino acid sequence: CASSQGTGFYQETQYF.

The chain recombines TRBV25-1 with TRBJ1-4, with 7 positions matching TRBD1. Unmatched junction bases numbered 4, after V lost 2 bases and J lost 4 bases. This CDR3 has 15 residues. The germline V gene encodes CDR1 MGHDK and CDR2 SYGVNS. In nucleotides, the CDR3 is TGTGCCAGCAGTGAACCAGGGGGGAGTAATGAAAAACTGTTTTTT. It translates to CASSEPGGSNEKLFF.

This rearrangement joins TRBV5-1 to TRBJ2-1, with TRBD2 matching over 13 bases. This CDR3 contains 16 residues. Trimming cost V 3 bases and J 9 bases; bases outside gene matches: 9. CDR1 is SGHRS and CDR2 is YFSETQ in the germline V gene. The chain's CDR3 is CASSSTLAGGMGEQFF. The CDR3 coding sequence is TGCGCCAGCAGCTCCACACTAGCGGGAGGGATGGGTGAGCAGTTCTTC.

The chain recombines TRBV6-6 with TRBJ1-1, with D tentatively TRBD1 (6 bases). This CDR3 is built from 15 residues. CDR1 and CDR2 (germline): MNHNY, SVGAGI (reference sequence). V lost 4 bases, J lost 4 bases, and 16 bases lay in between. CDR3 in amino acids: CASSSQGNLGTEAFF. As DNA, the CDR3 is TGTGCCAGCAGTTCTCAGGGGAACCTTGGCACTGAAGCTTTCTTT.

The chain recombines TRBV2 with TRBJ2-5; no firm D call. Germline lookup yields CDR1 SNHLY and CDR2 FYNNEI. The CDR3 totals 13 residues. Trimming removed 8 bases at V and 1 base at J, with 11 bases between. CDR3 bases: TGTGCCAGCGTAACAGATTCCCAAGAGACCCAGTACTTC. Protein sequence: CASVTDSQETQYF. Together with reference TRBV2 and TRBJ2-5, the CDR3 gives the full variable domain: EPEVTQTPSHQVTQMGQEVILRCVPISNHLYFYWYRQILGQKVEFLVSFYNNEISEKSEIFDDQFSVERPDGSNFTLKIRSTKLEDSAMYFCASVTDSQETQYFGPGTRLLVL.

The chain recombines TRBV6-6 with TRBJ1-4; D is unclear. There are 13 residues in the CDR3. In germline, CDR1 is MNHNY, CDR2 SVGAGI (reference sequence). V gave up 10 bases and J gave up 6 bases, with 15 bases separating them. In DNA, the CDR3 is TGTGCCACCTCGAGGGTTGGGCATGAAAAACTGTTTTTT. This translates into CATSRVGHEKLFF.

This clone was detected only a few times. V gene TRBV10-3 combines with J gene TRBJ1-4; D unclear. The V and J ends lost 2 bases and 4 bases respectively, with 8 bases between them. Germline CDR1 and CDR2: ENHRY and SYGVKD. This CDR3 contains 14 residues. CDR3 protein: CAISEGGSNEKLFF. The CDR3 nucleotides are TGTGCCATCAGTGAGGGAGGGAGTAATGAAAAACTGTTTTTT.

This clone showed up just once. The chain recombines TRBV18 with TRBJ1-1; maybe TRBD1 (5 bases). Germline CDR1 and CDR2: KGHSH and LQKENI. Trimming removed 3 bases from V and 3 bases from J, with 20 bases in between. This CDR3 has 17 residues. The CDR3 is CASSPSAIRVQDTEAFF. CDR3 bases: TGTGCCAGCTCACCTTCAGCCATTCGGGTACAGGACACTGAAGCTTTCTTT.

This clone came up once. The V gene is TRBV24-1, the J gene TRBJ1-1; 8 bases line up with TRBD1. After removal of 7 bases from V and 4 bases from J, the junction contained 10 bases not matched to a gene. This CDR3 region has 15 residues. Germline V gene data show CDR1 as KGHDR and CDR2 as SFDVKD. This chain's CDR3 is CATSNRGGKLTEAFF. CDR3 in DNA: TGTGCCACCAGCAACAGGGGGGGCAAACTCACTGAAGCTTTCTTT.

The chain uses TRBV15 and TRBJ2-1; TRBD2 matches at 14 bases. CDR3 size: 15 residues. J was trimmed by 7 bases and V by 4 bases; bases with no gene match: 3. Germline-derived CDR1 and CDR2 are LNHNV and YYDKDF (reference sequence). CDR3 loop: CATSIGTSGGNEQFF. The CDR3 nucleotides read TGTGCCACCAGCATCGGGACTAGCGGGGGTAATGAGCAGTTCTTC.

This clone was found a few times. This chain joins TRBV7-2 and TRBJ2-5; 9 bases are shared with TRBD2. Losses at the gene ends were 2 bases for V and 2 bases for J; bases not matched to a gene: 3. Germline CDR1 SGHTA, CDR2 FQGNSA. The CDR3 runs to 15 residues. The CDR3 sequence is CASSLMAGGQETQYF. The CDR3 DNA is TGTGCCAGCAGCTTAATGGCGGGAGGGCAAGAGACCCAGTACTTC.

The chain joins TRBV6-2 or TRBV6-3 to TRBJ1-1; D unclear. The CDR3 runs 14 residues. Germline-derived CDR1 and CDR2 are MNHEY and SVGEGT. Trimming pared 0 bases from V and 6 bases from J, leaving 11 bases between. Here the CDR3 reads CASSYSAVRAEAFF. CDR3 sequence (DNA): TGTGCCAGCAGTTACTCTGCAGTCCGGGCTGAAGCTTTCTTT.

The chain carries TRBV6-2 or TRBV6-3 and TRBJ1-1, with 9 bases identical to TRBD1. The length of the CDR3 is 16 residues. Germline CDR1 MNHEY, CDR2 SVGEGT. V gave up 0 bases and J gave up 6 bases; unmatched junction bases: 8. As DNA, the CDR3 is TGTGCCAGCAGTTACTCGGGCGGGACAGGGACCCCTGAAGCTTTCTTT. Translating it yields CASSYSGGTGTPEAFF.

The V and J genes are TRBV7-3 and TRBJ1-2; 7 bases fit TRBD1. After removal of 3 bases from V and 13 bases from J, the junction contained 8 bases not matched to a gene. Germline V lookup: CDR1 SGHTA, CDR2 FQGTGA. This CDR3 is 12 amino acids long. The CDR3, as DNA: TGTGCCAGCAGCTTCCTCGGACAGGATGCCACCTTC. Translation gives CASSFLGQDATF.